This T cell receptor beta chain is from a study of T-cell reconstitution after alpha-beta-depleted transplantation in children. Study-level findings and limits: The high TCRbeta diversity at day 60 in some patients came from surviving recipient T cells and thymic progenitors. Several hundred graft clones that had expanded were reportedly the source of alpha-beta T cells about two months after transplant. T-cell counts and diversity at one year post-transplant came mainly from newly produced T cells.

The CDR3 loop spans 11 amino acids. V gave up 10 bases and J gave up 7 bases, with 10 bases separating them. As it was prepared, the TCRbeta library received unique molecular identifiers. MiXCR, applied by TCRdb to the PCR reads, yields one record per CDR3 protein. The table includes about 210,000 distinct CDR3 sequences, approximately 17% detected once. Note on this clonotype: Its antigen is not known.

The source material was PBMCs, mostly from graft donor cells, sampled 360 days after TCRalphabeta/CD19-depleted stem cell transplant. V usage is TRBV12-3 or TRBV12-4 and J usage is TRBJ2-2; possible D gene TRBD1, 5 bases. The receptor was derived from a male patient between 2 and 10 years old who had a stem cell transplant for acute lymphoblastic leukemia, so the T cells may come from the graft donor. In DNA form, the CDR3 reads TGTGCCATCAGGGTCGTCGGGGAGCTGTTTTTT. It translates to CAIRVVGELFF.